This TCR beta chain was found in a study of neoadjuvant anti-PD-1 for oral cavity cancer. Only in-frame clones appear in the TCRdb table, and some are missing; sequencing was by immunoSEQ multiplex PCR. The sample shows over 30,000 clones, around four fifths of them seen only once. The germline CDR1 and CDR2 sequences are SGHDT and YYEEEE. The CDR3 runs 15 residues. V was trimmed by 4 bases and J by 2 bases, leaving 15 bases between them. Time point specified: after neoadjuvant nivolumab, at surgical resection. Patients had newly diagnosed, untreated stage II-IVA oral cavity squamous cell carcinoma. Analysis of PBMCs was direct, with no culture step.

V and J are TRBV5-6 and TRBJ1-1, with D hard to call. The sequence derives from a person aged 40 to 85 with oral cavity squamous cell carcinoma. The specimen was PBMCs, collected after nivolumab (anti-PD-1) treatment. The CDR3 is CASSPDTAANTEAFF. DNA of the CDR3: TGTGCCAGCAGCCCTGACACAGCGGCCAACACTGAAGCTTTCTTT.